This TCR beta chain stems from a study of T cell repertoires in cytomegalovirus infection. On the study more broadly: In the study, CMV epitopes included recently identified HLA-C-restricted and well-studied HLA-B-restricted ones. Study findings and constraints: Identification of carriers of CMV plus the relevant HLA was performed using cumulative public TCR beta family frequency.

Deletions cut 2 bases from V and 1 base from J, with 7 bases between. The germline V gene has CDR1 SEHNR and CDR2 FQNEAQ (reference sequence). CDR3 length: 14 residues. This clonotype was seen a few times. Its antigen is unknown. TCRdb re-called the reads through MiXCR, storing one row per CDR3 protein. Of 400,000 to 600,000 distinct CDR3 sequences detected, 40% to 50% appear once; the ten largest clones hold roughly two fifths. This rearrangement joins TRBV7-9 to TRBJ2-3; D gene uncertain. The sequenced sample was cultured PBMCs, obtained from culture after CMV antigen stimulation. The receptor comes from a human donor in good health (CMV status not recorded). Some clones in this sample may be carry-over from other donors' samples. In DNA form, the CDR3 reads TGTGCCAGCAGCTTACTACTCCGCACAGATACGCAGTATTTT. The encoded protein is CASSLLLRTDTQYF.